A selection of T cell receptor beta chains follows, all from one sample in a study of cytomegalovirus exposure and HLA in healthy donors. TCRdb's table, derived via immunoSEQ multiplex PCR, lists solely in-frame clones and lacks some. The sample includes under 200,000 clones, around 88% of them seen just once. Sequencing used PBMCs. The receptors were sampled from a man aged 35-49 years in good health and CMV-seropositive. Both conserved end residues are part of each CDR3. The D gene is left open where the match is weak. The listing skips clone size in some rows; elsewhere it reads once, few, many or a size class.

clone_size	v_call	j_call	d_call	cdr3_nt	cdr3_aa
NA	TRBV7-6	TRBJ1-1	TRBD1	TGTGCCAGCAGCCTAGACAGGGGGAAGACTGAAGCTTTCTTT	CASSLDRGKTEAFF
NA	TRBV11-1	TRBJ2-3	TRBD2	TGTGCCAGCAGCTTAGCGCGCGGCGGGAGCTACAGCACAGATACGCAGTATTTT	CASSLARGGSYSTDTQYF
NA	TRBV7-9	TRBJ2-7	NA	TGTGCCAGCAGCGGACTCCTTACATACGAGCAGTACTTC	CASSGLLTYEQYF
NA	TRBV7-2	TRBJ1-1	TRBD1	TGTGCCAGCAGCCCCCGGACAGGGGACACTGAAGCTTTCTTT	CASSPRTGDTEAFF
once	TRBV2	TRBJ1-1	TRBD1	TGTGCCAGCCGGGACAGGGAGAATAAAGCTTTCTTT	CASRDRENKAFF
once	TRBV9	TRBJ2-2	NA	TGTGCCAGCAGCGTAGCGGGGAGAAACACCGGGGAGCTGTTTTTT	CASSVAGRNTGELFF
NA	TRBV5-5	TRBJ2-3	NA	TGTGCCAGCGCGCGTGCCACTAGCACAGATACGCAGTATTTT	CASARATSTDTQYF
few	TRBV5-1	TRBJ2-3	NA	TGCGCCAGCAGCGTCAAACTAGGAGTGGGGACAGATACGCAGTATTTT	CASSVKLGVGTDTQYF
NA	TRBV7-2	TRBJ2-7	NA	TGTGCCAGCAGCTTAGCGTCAGGGTCGTCTCTCGAGCAGTACTTC	CASSLASGSSLEQYF
NA	TRBV4-1	TRBJ2-7	NA	TGCGCCAGCAGCGAAAGGACAGAGCCTTCCTACGAGCAGTACTTC	CASSERTEPSYEQYF
NA	TRBV5-1	TRBJ2-1	TRBD2	TGCGCCAGCAGCTTGGAACTAGCGGGAGGTTACAATGAGCAGTTCTTC	CASSLELAGGYNEQFF
NA	TRBV4-1	TRBJ2-7	NA	TGCGCCAGCAGCCAGCAGTACGAGCAGTACTTC	CASSQQYEQYF
NA	TRBV2	TRBJ2-1	TRBD1	TGTGCCAGCAGGCGACAGGGTAAAAATGAGCAGTTCTTC	CASRRQGKNEQFF
once	TRBV7-9	TRBJ1-4	NA	TGTTCCAGCAGCCTCCTGGGGGGGGCAACTAATGAAAAACTGTTTTTT	CSSSLLGGATNEKLFF
NA	TRBV5-6	TRBJ2-7	NA	TGTGCCAGCAGCTCCTCAGGGTGGGTCTCCTACGAGCAGTACTTC	CASSSSGWVSYEQYF
NA	TRBV2	TRBJ2-1	TRBD2	TGTGCCAGCAGCCCTTTTAGCGGGGGGTCGCAGTTCTTC	CASSPFSGGSQFF
NA	TRBV15	TRBJ1-1	NA	TGTGCCACCAGCAGAGATATAGGGGCAAGTACTGAAGCTTTCTTT	CATSRDIGASTEAFF
NA	TRBV11-2	TRBJ1-1	NA	TGTGCCAGCAGCTCGTCCCTGAGCACTGAAGCTTTCTTT	CASSSSLSTEAFF
NA	TRBV6-6	TRBJ2-5	TRBD2	TGTGCCAGCAGTTACTCGGGACTAGAAGAGACCCAGTACTTC	CASSYSGLEETQYF
NA	TRBV11-2	TRBJ1-4	TRBD1	TGTGCCAGCAGCTTAGGGCAGGGGGCAAATGAAAAACTGTTTTTT	CASSLGQGANEKLFF
NA	TRBV4-3	TRBJ2-1	NA	TGCGCCAGCAGCCAATCAGTTGGGAGTGAGCAGTTCTTC	CASSQSVGSEQFF
once	TRBV7-2	TRBJ1-2	NA	TGTGCCAGCAGCTTAGACCGGGGCTATGGCTACACCTTC	CASSLDRGYGYTF
NA	TRBV19	TRBJ2-3	NA	TGTGCCAGTAGATTGGCGACAGGCACAGATACGCAGTATTTT	CASRLATGTDTQYF
NA	TRBV27	TRBJ2-7	TRBD2	TGTGCCAGCAGTTTACTAGCGGGCTCCTCCTACGAGCAGTACTTC	CASSLLAGSSYEQYF
NA	TRBV5-1	TRBJ2-3	NA	TGCGCCAGCAGGCCTCAGGGACTGGGCACAGATACGCAGTATTTT	CASRPQGLGTDTQYF
NA	TRBV12-5	TRBJ2-5	NA	TGTGCTAGTGGTAATGGTGGGGGGGCAGAGACCCAGTACTTC	CASGNGGGAETQYF
NA	TRBV5-1	TRBJ2-1	NA	TGCGCCAGCAGCTCCCTTGAGAGCTCCTACAATGAGCAGTTCTTC	CASSSLESSYNEQFF
NA	TRBV5-4	TRBJ2-1	TRBD2	TGTGCCAGCAGCTTGGAGCAGCGGGAGATCGATGAGCAGTTCTTC	CASSLEQREIDEQFF
few	TRBV11-2	TRBJ1-3	NA	TGTGCCAGCAGCTTAGTCAACAATGTCGGCCCGGGATATTTT	CASSLVNNVGPGYF
NA	TRBV6-5	TRBJ1-5	NA	TGTGCCAGCAGCAACCGACACGATCAGCCCCAGCATTTT	CASSNRHDQPQHF
NA	TRBV28	TRBJ1-5	NA	TGTGCCAGCAGTATGGGGCGACGAGATCAGCCCCAGCATTTT	CASSMGRRDQPQHF
NA	TRBV15	TRBJ1-5	NA	TGTGCCACCAGCAGAGGTGGGGCTCAGCCCCAGCATTTT	CATSRGGAQPQHF
NA	TRBV9	TRBJ1-1	TRBD1	TGTGCCAGCCGGAAGGGGGCGGGTACGAACACTGAAGCTTTCTTT	CASRKGAGTNTEAFF
NA	TRBV6-5	TRBJ1-1	TRBD1	TGTGCCAGCAGTTACGTCCCAGGGGGCGTCGATGAAGCTTTCTTT	CASSYVPGGVDEAFF
NA	TRBV7-3	TRBJ1-1	NA	TGTGCCAGCACCGAGGCCCAGGGCTCAGCTTTCTTT	CASTEAQGSAFF
once	TRBV27	TRBJ2-1	TRBD2	TGTGCCAGCAGCCCACTAGCGGGGGTTCTGGGGCAGTTCTTC	CASSPLAGVLGQFF
NA	TRBV5-1	TRBJ2-7	NA	TGCGCCAGCAGCTTGATTCGGGGCTACGAGCAGTACTTC	CASSLIRGYEQYF
NA	TRBV14	TRBJ2-1	NA	TGTGCCAGCAGCCAAGATCTGGGCAACAATGAGCAGTTCTTC	CASSQDLGNNEQFF
NA	TRBV5-1	TRBJ2-3	TRBD2	TGCGCCAGCAGCTTGGTAGCGGGGGGCACAGATACGCAGTATTTT	CASSLVAGGTDTQYF
NA	TRBV7-3	TRBJ2-3	NA	TGTGCCAGCAGCTTATCAGGGGATACGCAGTATTTT	CASSLSGDTQYF
NA	TRBV6-5	TRBJ2-7	NA	TGTGCCAGCAGTTCTACAGGTTTCGAGCAGTACTTC	CASSSTGFEQYF
once	TRBV15	TRBJ2-7	TRBD1	TGTGCCACCAGCAGAGATCAGGGGGCTCTAGAGCAGTACTTC	CATSRDQGALEQYF
NA	TRBV10-2	TRBJ2-5	TRBD2	TGCGCCAGCAGTTCCGGGACTAGCGGGAGCAAGTACTTC	CASSSGTSGSKYF
once	TRBV28	TRBJ2-7	NA	TGTGCCAGCAGTTTGGCTGACTACGAGCAGTACTTC	CASSLADYEQYF
NA	TRBV5-1	TRBJ2-7	NA	TGCGCCAGCAGCTTGAGTTTGGCAGGGCCTGACGGGCAGTACTTC	CASSLSLAGPDGQYF
once	TRBV6-6	TRBJ2-7	TRBD1	TGTGCCAGCAGACAGGACAGGGGTCGGGAGCAGTACTTC	CASRQDRGREQYF
NA	TRBV7-8	TRBJ2-1	TRBD2	TGTGCCAGCAGGCGGGGACTAGCGGAAGAGCAGTTCTTC	CASRRGLAEEQFF
NA	TRBV4-1	TRBJ1-5	NA	TGCGCCAGCAGCCAAGAGATACAGGTGGTTAAGCCCCAGCATTTT	CASSQEIQVVKPQHF
NA	TRBV9	TRBJ1-1	NA	TGTGCCAGCAGCGTAGAGGGAGAGGGTGAAGCTTTCTTT	CASSVEGEGEAFF
NA	TRBV20-1	TRBJ1-1	NA	TGCAGTGCTAAGCAGGACACTGAAGCTTTCTTT	CSAKQDTEAFF